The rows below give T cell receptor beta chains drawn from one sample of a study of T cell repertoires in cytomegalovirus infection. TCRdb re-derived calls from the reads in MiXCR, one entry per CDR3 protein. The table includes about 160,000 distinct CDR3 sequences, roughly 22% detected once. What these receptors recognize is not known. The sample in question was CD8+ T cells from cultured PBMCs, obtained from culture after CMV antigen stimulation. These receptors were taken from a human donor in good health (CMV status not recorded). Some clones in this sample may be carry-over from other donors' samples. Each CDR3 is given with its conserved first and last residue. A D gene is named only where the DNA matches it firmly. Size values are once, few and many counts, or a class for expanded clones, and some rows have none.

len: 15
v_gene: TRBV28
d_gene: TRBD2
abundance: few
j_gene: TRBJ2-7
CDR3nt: TGTGCCAGCTCCCCGACTAGCGGCAGCTCCTACGAGCAGTACTTC
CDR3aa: CASSPTSGSSYEQYF

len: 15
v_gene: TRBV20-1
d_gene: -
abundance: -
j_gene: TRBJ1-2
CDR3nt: TGCAGTGCTAGAGATTCCGCCGAAATGAACTATGGCTACACCTTC
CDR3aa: CSARDSAEMNYGYTF

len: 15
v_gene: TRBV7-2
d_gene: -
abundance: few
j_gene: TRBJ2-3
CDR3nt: TGTGCCAGCAGCTTATGGTCCTCTAACACAGATACGCAGTATTTT
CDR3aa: CASSLWSSNTDTQYF

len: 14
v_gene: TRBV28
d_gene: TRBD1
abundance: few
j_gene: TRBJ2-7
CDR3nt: TGTGCCAGCAGCACGGACAGGGAACCCTACGAGCAGTACTTC
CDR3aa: CASSTDREPYEQYF

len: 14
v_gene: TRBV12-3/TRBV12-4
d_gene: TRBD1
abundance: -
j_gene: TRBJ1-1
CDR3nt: TGTGCCAGCAGCTCAAGGACAGGGCGGGCTGAAGCTTTCTTT
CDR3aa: CASSSRTGRAEAFF

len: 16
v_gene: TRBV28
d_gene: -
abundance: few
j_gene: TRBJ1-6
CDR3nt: TGTGCCAGCAGTACTACAGGGAAAGCCTATAATTCACCCCTCCACTTT
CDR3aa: CASSTTGKAYNSPLHF

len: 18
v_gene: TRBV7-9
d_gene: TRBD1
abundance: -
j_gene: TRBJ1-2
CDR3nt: TGTGCCAGCAACCCGGAGGGGACAGGGGGCCCGGCTAACTATGGCTACACCTTC
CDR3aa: CASNPEGTGGPANYGYTF

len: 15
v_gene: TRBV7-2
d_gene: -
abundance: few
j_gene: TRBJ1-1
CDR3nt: TGTGCCAGCAGCCTATTGACAGGCTTGAACACTGAAGCTTTCTTT
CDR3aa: CASSLLTGLNTEAFF

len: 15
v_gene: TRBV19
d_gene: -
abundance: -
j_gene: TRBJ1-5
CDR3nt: TGTGCCAGTAGTATGGTCCAGGCGCTTAATCAGCCCCAGCATTTT
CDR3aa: CASSMVQALNQPQHF

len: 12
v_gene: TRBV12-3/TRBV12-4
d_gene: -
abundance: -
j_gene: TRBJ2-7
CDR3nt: TGTGCCAGCAAACTTGACAGCTACGAGCAGTACTTC
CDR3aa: CASKLDSYEQYF

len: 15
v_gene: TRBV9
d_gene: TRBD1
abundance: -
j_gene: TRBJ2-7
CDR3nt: TGTGCCAGCAGCGGATCAGGGGGAGTGCGCCACGAGCAGTACTTC
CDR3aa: CASSGSGGVRHEQYF

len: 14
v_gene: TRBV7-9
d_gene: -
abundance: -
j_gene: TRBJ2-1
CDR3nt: TGTGCCAGCAGCGGCCCCGGGACTTACAATGAGCAGTTCTTC
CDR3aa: CASSGPGTYNEQFF

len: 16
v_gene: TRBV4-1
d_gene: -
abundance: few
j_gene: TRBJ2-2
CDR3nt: TGCGCCAGCAGCCAAGATAGGCAGCCTTACACCGGGGAGCTGTTTTTT
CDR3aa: CASSQDRQPYTGELFF

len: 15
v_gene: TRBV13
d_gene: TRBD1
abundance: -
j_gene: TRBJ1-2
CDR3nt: TGTGCCAGCAGCTCCCGACAGGGGGCGAGGAATGGCTACACCTTC
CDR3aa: CASSSRQGARNGYTF

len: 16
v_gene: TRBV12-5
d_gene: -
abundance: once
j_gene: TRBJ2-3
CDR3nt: TGTGCTAGTGGTTTGGTACCGGGTTCAGCCCCAGATACGCAGTATTTT
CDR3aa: CASGLVPGSAPDTQYF

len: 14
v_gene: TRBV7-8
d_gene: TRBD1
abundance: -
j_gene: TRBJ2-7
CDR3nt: TGTGCCAGCAGCCCGGACAGGGTTCCTCTCGAGCAGTACTTC
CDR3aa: CASSPDRVPLEQYF

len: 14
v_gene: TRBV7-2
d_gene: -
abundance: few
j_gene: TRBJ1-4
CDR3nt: TGTGCCAGCAGCTTAGTGCCGGCCAACTATAGAGGGTTTTTT
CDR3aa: CASSLVPANYRGFF

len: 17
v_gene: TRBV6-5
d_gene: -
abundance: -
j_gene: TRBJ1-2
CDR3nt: TGTGCCAGCAGTTACTTCCACTTGAGGGTAGGGAACTATGGCTACACCTTC
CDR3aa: CASSYFHLRVGNYGYTF

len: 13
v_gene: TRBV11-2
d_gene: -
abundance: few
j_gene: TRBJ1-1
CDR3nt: TGTGCCAGCAGCTTCCGACAGAACACTGAAGCTTTCTTT
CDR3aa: CASSFRQNTEAFF

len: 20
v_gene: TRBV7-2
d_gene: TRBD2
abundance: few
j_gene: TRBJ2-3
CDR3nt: TGTGCCAGCAGCTTAGTAAGCCCAGGACTAGCGGGATCCAACACAGATACGCAGTATTTT
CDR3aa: CASSLVSPGLAGSNTDTQYF

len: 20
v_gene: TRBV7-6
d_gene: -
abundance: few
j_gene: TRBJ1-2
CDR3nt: TGTGCCAGCAGCTTAGGGGGTTGGCGGGACGGCACCGAAACTAACTATGGCTACACCTTC
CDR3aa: CASSLGGWRDGTETNYGYTF

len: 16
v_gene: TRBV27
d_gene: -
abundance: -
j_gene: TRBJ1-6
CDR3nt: TGTGCCAGCAGCTCCCCGGGGAGTGGGCCAGAGTCACCCCTCCACTTT
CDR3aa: CASSSPGSGPESPLHF

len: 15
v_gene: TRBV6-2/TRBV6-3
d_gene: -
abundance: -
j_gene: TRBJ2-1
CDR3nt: TGTGCCAGCAGTTATCGGGGGGCGGCCTACAATGAGCAGTTCTTC
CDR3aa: CASSYRGAAYNEQFF

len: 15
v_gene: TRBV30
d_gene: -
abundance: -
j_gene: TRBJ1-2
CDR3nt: TGTGCCTGGAGTGAAGGGCAGGGATGGGTCTATGGCTACACCTTC
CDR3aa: CAWSEGQGWVYGYTF

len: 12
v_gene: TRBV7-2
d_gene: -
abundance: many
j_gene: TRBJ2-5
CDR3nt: TGTGCCAGCAGCTCACGACAAGAGACCCAGTACTTC
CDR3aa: CASSSRQETQYF

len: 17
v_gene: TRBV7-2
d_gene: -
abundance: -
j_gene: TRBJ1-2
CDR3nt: TGTGCCAGCAGCTTAGTCGGGGGTGCGACTTCTAACTATGGCTACACCTTC
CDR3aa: CASSLVGGATSNYGYTF

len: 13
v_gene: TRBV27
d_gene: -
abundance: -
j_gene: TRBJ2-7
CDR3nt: TGTGCCAGCAGTTTATCGTTGGCAGGCGAGCAGTACTTC
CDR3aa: CASSLSLAGEQYF

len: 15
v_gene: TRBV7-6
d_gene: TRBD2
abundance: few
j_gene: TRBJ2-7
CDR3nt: TGTGCCAGCAGCGACCTAGCGGGGGGGCATCACGAGCAGTACTTC
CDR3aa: CASSDLAGGHHEQYF

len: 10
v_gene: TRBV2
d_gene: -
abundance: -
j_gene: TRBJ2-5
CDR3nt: TGTGCCAGCAGGTGGGAGACCCAGTACTTC
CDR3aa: CASRWETQYF

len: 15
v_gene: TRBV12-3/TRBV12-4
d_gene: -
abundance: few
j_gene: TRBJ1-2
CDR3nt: TGTGCCAGCAGTTTGGCTGGGCCGGTTTCCTATGGCTACACCTTC
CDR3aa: CASSLAGPVSYGYTF

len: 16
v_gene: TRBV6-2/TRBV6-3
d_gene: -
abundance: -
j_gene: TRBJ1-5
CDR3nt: TGTGCCAGCAGTTACTTCGGACAGTATAGCAATCAGCCCCAGCATTTT
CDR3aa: CASSYFGQYSNQPQHF

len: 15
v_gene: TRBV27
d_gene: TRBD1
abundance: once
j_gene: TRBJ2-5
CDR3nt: TGTGCCAGCATTCCACAGGACAGGGTGCAAGAGACCCAGTACTTC
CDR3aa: CASIPQDRVQETQYF

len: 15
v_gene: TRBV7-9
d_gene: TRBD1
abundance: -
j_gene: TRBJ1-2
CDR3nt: TGTGCCAGCAGCTTCGACAGGGCGGTCGTCTATGGCTACACCTTC
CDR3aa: CASSFDRAVVYGYTF

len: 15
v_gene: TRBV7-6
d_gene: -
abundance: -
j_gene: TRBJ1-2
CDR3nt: TGTGCCAGCAGCCCCCCCCTAGGGACGGCGAACGGCTACACCTTC
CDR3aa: CASSPPLGTANGYTF

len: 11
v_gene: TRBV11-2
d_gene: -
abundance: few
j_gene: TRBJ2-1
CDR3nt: TGTGCCAGCAGCCCACTCGTTGAGCAGTTCTTC
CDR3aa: CASSPLVEQFF

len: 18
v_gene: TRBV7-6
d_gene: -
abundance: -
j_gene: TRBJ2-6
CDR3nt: TGTGCCAGCAGCAACCCGCTATCGGGTCGGGCCGGGGCCAACGTCCTGACTTTC
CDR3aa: CASSNPLSGRAGANVLTF

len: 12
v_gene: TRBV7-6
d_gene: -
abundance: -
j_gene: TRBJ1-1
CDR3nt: TGTGCCAGCACCCCGGGGGACCATGAAGCTTTCTTT
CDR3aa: CASTPGDHEAFF

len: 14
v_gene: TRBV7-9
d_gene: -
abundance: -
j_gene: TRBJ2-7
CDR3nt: TGTGCCAGCAGCAGGGCGGAACTCTCCTACGAGCAGTACTTC
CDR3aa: CASSRAELSYEQYF

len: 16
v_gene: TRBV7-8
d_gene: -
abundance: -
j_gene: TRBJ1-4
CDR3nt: TGTGCCAGCAGCTTAGCCACAGCAGCAACTAATGAAAAACTGTTTTTT
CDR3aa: CASSLATAATNEKLFF

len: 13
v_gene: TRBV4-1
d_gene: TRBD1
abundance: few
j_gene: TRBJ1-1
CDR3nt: TGCGCCAGCAGTCCCGGGGGACAGCAAGAAGCTTTCTTT
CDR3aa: CASSPGGQQEAFF

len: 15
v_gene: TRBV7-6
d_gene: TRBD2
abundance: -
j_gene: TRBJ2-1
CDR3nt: TGTGCCAGCAGCTCAACTAGACTAGCGGGGTCTCGGAAGTTCTTC
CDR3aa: CASSSTRLAGSRKFF

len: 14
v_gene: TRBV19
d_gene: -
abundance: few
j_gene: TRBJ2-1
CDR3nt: TGTGCCAGTAGTATTTGGGACCAGATGGGTGAGCAGTTCTTC
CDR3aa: CASSIWDQMGEQFF

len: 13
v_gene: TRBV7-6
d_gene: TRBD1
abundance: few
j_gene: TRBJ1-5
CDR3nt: TGTGCCAGCAGCTCTTCTCCGGGACAGGGGAGGCATTTT
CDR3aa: CASSSSPGQGRHF

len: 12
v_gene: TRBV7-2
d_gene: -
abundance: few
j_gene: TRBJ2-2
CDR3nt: TGTGCCAGCAGCAGTTACACCGGGGAGCTGTTTTTT
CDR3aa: CASSSYTGELFF

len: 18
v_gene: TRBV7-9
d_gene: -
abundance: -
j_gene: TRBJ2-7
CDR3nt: TGTGCCAGCAGTCCCTTAGGGGATCGACAGGCTCTTACCTACGAGCAGTACTTC
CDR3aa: CASSPLGDRQALTYEQYF

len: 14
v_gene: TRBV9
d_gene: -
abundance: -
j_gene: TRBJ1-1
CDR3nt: TGTGCCAGCAAGCCCAGTGGGGGTGGCACTGAAGCTTTCTTT
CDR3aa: CASKPSGGGTEAFF

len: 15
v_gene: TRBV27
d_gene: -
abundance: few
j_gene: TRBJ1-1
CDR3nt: TGTGCCAGCACCTCTGGGGGGCAGGGAGACACTGAAGCTTTCTTT
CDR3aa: CASTSGGQGDTEAFF

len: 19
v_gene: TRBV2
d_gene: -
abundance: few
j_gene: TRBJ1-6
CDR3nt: TGTGCCAGCAGTGGGGAAAGGGGTTCGGGTAACTCCTATAATTCACCCCTCCACTTT
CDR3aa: CASSGERGSGNSYNSPLHF

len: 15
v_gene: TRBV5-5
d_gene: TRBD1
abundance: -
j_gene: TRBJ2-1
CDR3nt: TGTGCCAGCAGCTCGGGGACAGGGGGTCTCAATGAGCAGTTCTTC
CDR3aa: CASSSGTGGLNEQFF

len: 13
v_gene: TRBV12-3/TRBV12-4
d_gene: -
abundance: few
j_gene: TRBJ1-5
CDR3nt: TGTGCCAGCAGGTCCGGGGGCAATCAGCCCCAGCATTTT
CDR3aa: CASRSGGNQPQHF

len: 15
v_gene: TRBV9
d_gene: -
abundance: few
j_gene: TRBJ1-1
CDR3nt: TGTGCCAGCAGCGTAGGGGGGGGCATGAACACTGAAGCTTTCTTT
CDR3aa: CASSVGGGMNTEAFF

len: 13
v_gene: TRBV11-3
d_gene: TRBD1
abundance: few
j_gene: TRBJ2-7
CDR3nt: TGTGCCAGCAGCTTTCTACAGGGGCACGAGCAGTACTTC
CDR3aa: CASSFLQGHEQYF